This T cell receptor beta chain was found in a study of blood T cell repertoires in COVID-19. This CDR3 is 15 amino acids long. Trimming removed 6 bases at V and 0 bases at J, with 11 bases between. Germline V gene data show CDR1 as LNHDA and CDR2 as SQIVND (reference sequence). Sequenced by immunoSEQ multiplex PCR; TCRdb stores in-frame clones only, minus some. The sample carries about 230,000 clones, about nine tenths recorded once. The sequence was collected from a man younger than 30 who had recovered from COVID-19. This chain connects TRBV19 to TRBJ2-2; D remains unclear. Sequencing used PBMCs or T cells enriched from blood (not recorded which). DNA of the CDR3: TGTGCCAGTAGGTTCCAGAGCGCGAACACCGGGGAGCTGTTTTTT. It is translated as CASRFQSANTGELFF.